These 5 T cell receptor beta chains were sequenced from one sample in a study of CD8 T cells in ankylosing spondylitis listed by TCRdb under 2017. General conclusions and limits of the study: A TCR beta motif of fewer than 10 highly homologous amino acid variants appeared characteristic of blood from ankylosing spondylitis patients.

No antigen has been assigned to these receptors. Library creation used 5' RACE. Sequencing was performed on an Illumina HiSeq 2500. TCRdb's own reprocessing of the public reads used fastp at Q25 and MiXCR and kept productive beta chains. CDR3 protein duplicates are merged, each entry listing the most common genes and DNA. Recorded for this sample are hundreds of thousands of distinct CDR3 sequences; approximately 10% of them occurred a single time. The biggest ten clones account for just over 0.5% of the sample. Sequencing input: blood, either unsorted or a sorted T cell fraction (not recorded which). Every receptor here comes from a male donor with ankylosing spondylitis.

CDR3 amino acids: CASSLVGVRETQYF. For the CDR3, the DNA is TGCGCCAGCAGCTTGGTTGGAGTCCGAGAGACCCAGTACTTC. The chain has TRBV5-1 and TRBJ2-5; no clear D. V was trimmed by 0 bases and J by 4 bases, leaving 10 bases between them. The CDR3 is 14 amino acids. CDR1 SGHRS and CDR2 YFSETQ come from the germline V gene.

This chain connects TRBV29-1 to TRBJ2-7, with D perhaps TRBD2 (5 bases). V was cut by 4 bases and J by 6 bases, with 16 bases left in between. The CDR3 is made up of 13 amino acids. Germline values: CDR1 SQVTM, CDR2 ANQGSEA. The CDR3 region has the DNA TGCAGCGTTGGTATCTACCTAGCTAGCGAGCAGTACTTC. This codes for CSVGIYLASEQYF.

Ten or more counts support this clonotype. The chain is built from TRBV12-3 or TRBV12-4 and TRBJ2-5, with D uncertain. V was pared by 1 base and J by 5 bases, with 8 bases between. This CDR3 has 13 amino acids. In DNA, the CDR3 is TGTGCCAGCAGTTTAGGGATATGGGAGACCCAGTACTTC. Its protein product is CASSLGIWETQYF.

This clonotype was seen many times. The gene calls are TRBV29-1 and TRBJ1-5, with 7 bases matching TRBD1. Trimming took 4 bases from V and 0 from J; bases not matched to a gene: 3. The CDR3 spans 14 residues. Germline V gene sequence: CDR1 SQVTM, CDR2 ANQGSEA. CDR3 sequence (DNA): TGCAGCGTTGCGGGACAGAATAGCAATCAGCCCCAGCATTTT. Translating it yields CSVAGQNSNQPQHF.

This clonotype was seen many times. The V gene is TRBV5-1, the J gene TRBJ1-6, with TRBD1 matching over 8 bases. Losses at the gene ends were 4 bases for V and 11 bases for J; bases not matched to a gene: 8. This CDR3 region has 14 residues. Per the germline V gene, CDR1 is SGHRS and CDR2 is YFSETQ. The CDR3 loop reads CASSRDRGLAPLHF. The DNA for the CDR3 is TGCGCCAGCAGCCGTGACAGGGGCCTAGCACCCCTCCACTTT.